The T cell receptor beta chain under discussion was sequenced for a study of T cell responses to AZD1222 COVID-19 vaccine. Study-level findings and limits: Repertoire collection took place solely once the T cell response had peaked. At baseline, just six or seven AZD1222 recipients tested seropositive. Unmutated variant regions reportedly attract nearly half of all spike-specific TCRs.

TCRdb's copy holds only in-frame clones and misses some; the assay was immunoSEQ multiplex PCR. The data show approximately 170,000 clones, about 90% seen once. As regards this clone: Its antigen is currently unknown.

Pooled in the analysis were second doses at about 4 or about 12 weeks. Per the germline V gene, CDR1 is SQVTM and CDR2 is ANQGSEA. The V segment lost 3 bases and the J segment 7 bases; nucleotides outside the gene matches: 8. The CDR3 consists of 14 residues. The rearrangement joins TRBV29-1 to TRBJ1-4; TRBD1 matches at 7 bases. The material sequenced was peripheral blood, taken 28 days after the second AZD1222 dose. The origin of this receptor is an adult who received the AZD1222 COVID-19 vaccine. Written as DNA, the CDR3 is TGCAGCGTTGATTCAGGGGGGACGGGTGAAAAACTGTTTTTT. It translates to CSVDSGGTGEKLFF.